The text below deals with one T cell receptor (beta chain). This sample was included in a study of PD-L1 blockade in urothelial cancer. Background on the study: Samples of blood were analyzed 3 weeks (second dose) and 6 weeks after treatment start.

The patients' disease, urothelial carcinoma, was locally advanced or metastatic. The CDR3 runs 15 residues. Trimming took 0 bases from V and 0 from J, leaving 9 bases between them. Germline V lookup: CDR1 LNHNV, CDR2 YYDKDF (reference sequence). Data came from immunoSEQ multiplex PCR; TCRdb stores just in-frame clones and leaves some out. The data hold about 45,000 clones, with approximately 88% observed a single time. The chain links TRBV15 to TRBJ2-7; D gene ambiguous. The specimen comprised PBMCs, sampled around atezolizumab (anti-PD-L1) treatment. The sequence was obtained from a man aged 80 or over with urothelial cancer. This CDR3 reads CATSRDPVSSYEQYF. The CDR3 nucleotides read TGTGCCACCAGCAGAGATCCGGTTAGCTCCTACGAGCAGTACTTC.